This T cell receptor beta chain was sequenced for a study of T cells in Graves' hyperthyroidism and ophthalmopathy. V lost 3 bases and J lost 14, with 14 bases in between. Germline V gene data show CDR1 as SEHNR and CDR2 as FQNEAQ (reference sequence). The CDR3 totals 13 residues. There were TCR beta CDR3 regions amplified from RNA transcripts. HTBI primers were the set used in a first-round RT-PCR of the TCR CDR3. Via MiXCR, TCRdb re-called the multiplex PCR reads, giving one row per CDR3 protein. Counted here are 800,000 or so distinct CDR3 sequences, roughly 37% occurring once; the ten biggest clones make up 8.9%.

The chain couples TRBV7-9 to TRBJ1-6, with D possibly being TRBD1 (5 bases). Sequences were obtained from blood. This clonotype was sampled from a man younger than 35 with Graves' hyperthyroidism. The DNA of the CDR3 is TGTGCCAGCAGCTTCGGGACCCAGAGGGCCCTCCACTTT. Translated: CASSFGTQRALHF.